This T cell receptor (beta chain) was identified in a study of blood T cell repertoires in COVID-19. Study context: Acute-phase and convalescent COVID-19 samples originated in the United States, Italy and Spain.

The V gene lost 5 bases and the J gene lost 5 bases, with 10 bases spanning the gap. The CDR3 covers 12 residues. Germline V gene data show CDR1 as MNHEY and CDR2 as SMNVEV (reference sequence). Patients in Seattle were enrolled during active infection, then followed longitudinally. Per the original data handling: Nucleated cell counts were estimated from reference gene primer amplification. Measured with immunoSEQ multiplex PCR; TCRdb has only the in-frame clones, and not every one. For V, J and clone size, that table is used; D and trimming come from the DNA. The sample shows approximately 240,000 clones, around 90% of them seen only once.

Input material: peripheral blood. The sequence was collected from a man between 25 and 39 years old with COVID-19, enrolled during active disease. This rearrangement joins TRBV27 to TRBJ2-7, with D possibly matching TRBD1 (6 bases). The DNA of the CDR3 is TGTGCCAGCAGTCAACAGGGTGACGAGCAGTACTTC. Translation: CASSQQGDEQYF.